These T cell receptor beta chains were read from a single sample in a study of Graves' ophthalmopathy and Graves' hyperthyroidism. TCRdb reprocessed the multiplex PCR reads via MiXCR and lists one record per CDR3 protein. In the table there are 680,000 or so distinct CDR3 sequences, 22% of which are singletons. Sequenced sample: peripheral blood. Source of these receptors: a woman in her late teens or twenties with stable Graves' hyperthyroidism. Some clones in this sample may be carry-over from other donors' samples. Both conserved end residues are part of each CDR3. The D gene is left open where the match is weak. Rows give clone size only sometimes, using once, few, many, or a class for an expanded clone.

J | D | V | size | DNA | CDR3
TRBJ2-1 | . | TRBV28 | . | TGTGCCAGCAGTCGCCACCCGGATTGGCGGGATGGCAATGAGAAGTTCTTC | CASSRHPDWRDGNEKFF
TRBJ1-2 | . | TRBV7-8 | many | TGTGCCAGCAGCTCCTCGGGAACATCCTATGGCTACACCTTC | CASSSSGTSYGYTF
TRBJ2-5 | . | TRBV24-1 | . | TGTGCCACCAGTGATTTGCCCTTGTCGGTAGGCCAAGAGACCCAGTACTTC | CATSDLPLSVGQETQYF
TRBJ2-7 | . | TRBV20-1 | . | TGCAGTGCTAGACCGGGCTTAGAGCAGTACTTC | CSARPGLEQYF
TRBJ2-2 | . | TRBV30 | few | TGTGCCTGGAGTGTATTCCTCGCGCCGGGACCCGCGAACACCGGGGAGCTGTTTTTT | CAWSVFLAPGPANTGELFF
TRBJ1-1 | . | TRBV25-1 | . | TGTGCCAGCAGTGGATTAGACACTGGCTCTACTGAAGCTTGCTTT | CASSGLDTGSTEACF
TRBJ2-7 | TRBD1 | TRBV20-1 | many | TGCAGTGCAAACACCTTGACAGGGACCCACGAGCAGTACTTC | CSANTLTGTHEQYF
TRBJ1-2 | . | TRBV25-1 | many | TGTGCCAGCAGTGTGGGCAGGGCCGAGCTTCCCAACTATGGCTACACCTTC | CASSVGRAELPNYGYTF
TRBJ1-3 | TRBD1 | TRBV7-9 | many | TGTGCCAGCAGCCTCAGACAGGGTACTGGAAACACCATATATTTT | CASSLRQGTGNTIYF
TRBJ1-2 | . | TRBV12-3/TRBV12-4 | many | TGTGCCAGCAGCCACCTCCGGGGTGGCTACACCTTC | CASSHLRGGYTF
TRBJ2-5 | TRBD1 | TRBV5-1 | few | TGCGCCAGCAGCTTGGCAGGGGGCCGAGAGACCAAGTACTTC | CASSLAGGRETKYF
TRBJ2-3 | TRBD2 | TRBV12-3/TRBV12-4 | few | TGTGCCAGCAGTTCCCCAAGCGGGGGTACTAGCACAGATACGCAGTATTTT | CASSSPSGGTSTDTQYF
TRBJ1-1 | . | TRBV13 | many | TGTGCCAGCAGCTTAGTGGGGGCAGGTGAAGCTTTCTTT | CASSLVGAGEAFF
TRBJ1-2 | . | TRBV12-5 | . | TGTGCTAGTGGTAGACTAGACTACACCTTC | CASGRLDYTF
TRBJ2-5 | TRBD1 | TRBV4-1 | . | TGCGCCAGCAGCCTCCGGGGACAGGGGGCAGAGGAGACCCAGTACTTC | CASSLRGQGAEETQYF
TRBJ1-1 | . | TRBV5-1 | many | TGCGCCAGCAGCATAGGACAGATAACTACCAACACTGAAGCTTTCTTT | CASSIGQITTNTEAFF
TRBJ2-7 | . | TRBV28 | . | TGTGCCAGCACCCTAGAGGGTCCCTACGAGCAGTACTTC | CASTLEGPYEQYF
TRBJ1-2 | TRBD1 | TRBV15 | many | TGTGCCACCAGCAGCGAGCACAGGGGGCGCTTCTATGGCTACACCTTC | CATSSEHRGRFYGYTF
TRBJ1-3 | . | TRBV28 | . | TGTGCCAGCAGCCGACGCCGGGGGGGAAACACCATATATTTT | CASSRRRGGNTIYF
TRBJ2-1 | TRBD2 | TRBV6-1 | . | TGTGCCAGCAGTCATGGGGGGAGGGGTGAGCAGTTCTTC | CASSHGGRGEQFF
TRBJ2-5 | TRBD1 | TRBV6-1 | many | TGTGCCAGCGGGACAGGGCGCGGAGAGACCCAGTACTTC | CASGTGRGETQYF
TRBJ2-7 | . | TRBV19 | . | TGTGCCAGTAACTCGCGGGGGCTTCCCTACGAGCAGTACTTC | CASNSRGLPYEQYF
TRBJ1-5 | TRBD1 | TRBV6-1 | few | TGTGCCAGCAGCAGGGGGCGCGGGGATCAGCCCCAGCATTTT | CASSRGRGDQPQHF
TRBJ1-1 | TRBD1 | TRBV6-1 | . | TGTGCCAGCAGCCTACTTCCCTCCGGGACAGGGGGCGCAAGGGCTTTCTTT | CASSLLPSGTGGARAFF
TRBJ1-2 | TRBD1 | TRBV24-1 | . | TGTGCCACCAGTGATTCCTGGACAGGGGACTATGGCTACACCTTC | CATSDSWTGDYGYTF
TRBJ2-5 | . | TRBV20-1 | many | TGCAGTGCTAAGCCCCAGGGAGAGACCCAGTACTTC | CSAKPQGETQYF
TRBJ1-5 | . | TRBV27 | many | TGTGCCAGCAGGAAGACGGCCTTTCGGCCCCAGCATTTT | CASRKTAFRPQHF
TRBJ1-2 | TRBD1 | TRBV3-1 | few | TGTGCCAGCAGACTACAGGGGCAGCGGTATGGCTACACCTTC | CASRLQGQRYGYTF
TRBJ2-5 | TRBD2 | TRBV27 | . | TGTGCCAGCTGGTTCGCGGGAGGAGAGACCCAGTACTTC | CASWFAGGETQYF
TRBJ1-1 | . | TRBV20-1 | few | TGCAGTGCTCCACAGGCCGGGGGTTCGGGGACTGAAGCTTTCTTT | CSAPQAGGSGTEAFF
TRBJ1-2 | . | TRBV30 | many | TGTGCCTGGAGTCTCGACACCTATGGCTACACCTTC | CAWSLDTYGYTF
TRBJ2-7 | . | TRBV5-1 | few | TGCGCCAGCAGCTTGCAAACTGACTACGAGCAGTACTTC | CASSLQTDYEQYF
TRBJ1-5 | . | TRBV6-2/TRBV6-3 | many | TGTGCCAGCAGTTACTCGATTTCTGGGCCAGGGAGCAATCAGCCCCAGCATTTT | CASSYSISGPGSNQPQHF
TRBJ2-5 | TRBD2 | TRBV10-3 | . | TGTGCCATCAGTGATAAGCGGGAAGGAGAGACCCAGTACTTC | CAISDKREGETQYF
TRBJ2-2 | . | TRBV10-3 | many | TGTGCCATCAGTGGTACTGCTGGGGAGCTGTTTTTT | CAISGTAGELFF
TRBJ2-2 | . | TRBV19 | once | TGTGCCAGTAGTAAGGCAGGAACCAACACCGGGGAGCTGTTTTTT | CASSKAGTNTGELFF
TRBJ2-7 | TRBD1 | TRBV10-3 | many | TGTGCCATCAGGGGGGACAGTGCAGCGACCTACGAGCAGTACTTC | CAIRGDSAATYEQYF
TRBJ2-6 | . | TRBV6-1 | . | TGTGCCAGCAGTGAATTGGGCGTTGGGGCCAACGTCCTGACTTTC | CASSELGVGANVLTF
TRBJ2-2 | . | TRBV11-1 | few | TGTGCCAGCAGCCCGCGGGTCCTTACCGGGGAGCTGTTTTTT | CASSPRVLTGELFF
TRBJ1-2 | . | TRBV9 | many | TGTGCCAGCAGCGGCGCAGGCGTCTCTAACTATGGCTACACCTTC | CASSGAGVSNYGYTF
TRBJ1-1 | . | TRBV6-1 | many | TGTGCCAGTAAGACATCGGCTGAAGCTTTCTTT | CASKTSAEAFF
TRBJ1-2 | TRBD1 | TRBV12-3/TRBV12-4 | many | TGTGCCAGCAGTAGGACAGGGTTGGATGAAGGCTACACCTTC | CASSRTGLDEGYTF
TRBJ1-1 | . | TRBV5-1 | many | TGCGCCAGCAGCTGGGACGGTAGTGAAGCTTTCTTT | CASSWDGSEAFF
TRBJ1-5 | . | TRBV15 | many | TGTGCCACCAGCATCATAGCCGGGCCCCAGCATTTT | CATSIIAGPQHF
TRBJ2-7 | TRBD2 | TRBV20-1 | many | TGCAGTGCTGGCGTTAGCGGGGGGGCCCACGAGCAGTACTTC | CSAGVSGGAHEQYF
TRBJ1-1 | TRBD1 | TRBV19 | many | TGTGCCAGTAGTCGGGACAGAATTGGTTCTGAAGCTTTCTTT | CASSRDRIGSEAFF
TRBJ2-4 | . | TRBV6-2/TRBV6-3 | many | TGTGCCAGCAGTATGGGCATGGTAGCCAAAAACATTCAGTACTTC | CASSMGMVAKNIQYF
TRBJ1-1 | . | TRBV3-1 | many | TGTGCCAGCAGCCCGCTGGGGGGGGTGAACACTGAAGCTTTCTTT | CASSPLGGVNTEAFF
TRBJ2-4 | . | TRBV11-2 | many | TGTGCCAGCAGTTTAGGATTGGAAAACATTCAGTACTTC | CASSLGLENIQYF
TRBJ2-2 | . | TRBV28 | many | TGTGCCAGCAGTTTCCTGTCGCTTTGGGACACCGGGGAGCTGTTTTTT | CASSFLSLWDTGELFF
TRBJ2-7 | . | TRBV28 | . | TGTGCCAGCTACGACTCCTACGAGCAGTACTTC | CASYDSYEQYF
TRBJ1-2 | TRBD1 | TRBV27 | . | TGTGCCAGCAAAACCGGGACAGACTATGGCTACACCTTC | CASKTGTDYGYTF
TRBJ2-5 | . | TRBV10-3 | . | TGTGCCATTACCGGGCAGCCTGACCAAGAGACCCAGTACTTC | CAITGQPDQETQYF
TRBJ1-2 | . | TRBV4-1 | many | TGCGCCAGCAGCCAAGAACCCAGGGGTGAAGGCTACACCTTC | CASSQEPRGEGYTF
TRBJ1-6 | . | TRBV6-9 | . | TGTGCCAGCAGTTTTAATTCACCCCCCCACTTT | CASSFNSPPHF
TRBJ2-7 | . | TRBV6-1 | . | TGTGCCAGCAGTGAAGTGGGGGGGGCGTACGAGCAGTACTTC | CASSEVGGAYEQYF
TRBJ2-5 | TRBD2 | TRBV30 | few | TGTGCCTGGAGTGGAATGACTAGCGGGAGTATAGAGACCCAGTACTTC | CAWSGMTSGSIETQYF
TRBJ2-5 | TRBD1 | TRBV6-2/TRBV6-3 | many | TGTGCCAGCAGGAGGGGACAGTACCAAGAGACCCAGTACTTC | CASRRGQYQETQYF
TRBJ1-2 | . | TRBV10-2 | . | TGCGCCAGCAGTGAGCAACAGGGATTCGGCTACACCTTC | CASSEQQGFGYTF